These 2 T cell receptor beta chains were all obtained from the same sample, sequenced in a study of T cells in Graves' hyperthyroidism and ophthalmopathy. Amplification yielded TCR beta CDR3 regions, with RNA transcripts as the source. First-round RT-PCR targeting the TCR CDR3 was performed with the HTBI primer set. TCRdb redid the calling of the multiplex PCR reads with MiXCR, one entry per CDR3 protein. The table lists approximately 630,000 distinct CDR3 sequences, roughly 17% of them singletons. The sequencing input was blood. Every receptor here comes from a woman aged 25 to 39 with Graves' hyperthyroidism.

This clonotype was seen at least ten times. The genes are TRBV7-2 and TRBJ2-3, with D perhaps matching TRBD2 (6 bases). Germline V gene data show CDR1 as SGHTA and CDR2 as FQGNSA. Trimming cost V 3 bases and J 6 bases, with 13 bases left between them. The CDR3 runs to 14 residues. This CDR3 is CASSFTGVADTQYF. The CDR3 bases are TGTGCCAGCAGCTTCACGGGAGTCGCCGATACGCAGTATTTT.

This clonotype was counted only a few times. The chain joins TRBV29-1 to TRBJ2-3; D may be TRBD1 (6 bases). Trimming removed 4 bases at V and 4 bases at J, with 12 bases between. The CDR3 sequence is 13 residues long. Germline loops: CDR1 SQVTM, CDR2 ANQGSEA. The CDR3 DNA sequence: TGCAGCGTTGGCAGGGGTTTTTCAGATACGCAGTATTTT. Amino acids: CSVGRGFSDTQYF.